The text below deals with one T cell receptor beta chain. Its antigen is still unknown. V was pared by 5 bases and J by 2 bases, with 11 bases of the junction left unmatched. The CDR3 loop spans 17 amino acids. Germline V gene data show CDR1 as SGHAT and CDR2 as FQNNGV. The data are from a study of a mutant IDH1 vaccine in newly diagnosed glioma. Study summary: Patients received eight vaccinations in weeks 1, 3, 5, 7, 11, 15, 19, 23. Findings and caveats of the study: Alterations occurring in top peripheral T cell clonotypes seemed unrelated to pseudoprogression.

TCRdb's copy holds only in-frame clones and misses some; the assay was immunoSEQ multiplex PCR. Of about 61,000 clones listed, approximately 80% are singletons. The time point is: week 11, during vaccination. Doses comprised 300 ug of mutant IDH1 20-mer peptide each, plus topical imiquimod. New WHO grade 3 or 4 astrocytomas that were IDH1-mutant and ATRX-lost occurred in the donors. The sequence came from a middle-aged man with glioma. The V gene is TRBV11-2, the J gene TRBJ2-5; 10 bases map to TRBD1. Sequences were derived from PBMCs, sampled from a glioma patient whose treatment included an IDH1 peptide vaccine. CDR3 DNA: TGTGCCAGCAGCCCGGGACAGGGGATTATTGGGCAAGAGACCCAGTACTTC. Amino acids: CASSPGQGIIGQETQYF.